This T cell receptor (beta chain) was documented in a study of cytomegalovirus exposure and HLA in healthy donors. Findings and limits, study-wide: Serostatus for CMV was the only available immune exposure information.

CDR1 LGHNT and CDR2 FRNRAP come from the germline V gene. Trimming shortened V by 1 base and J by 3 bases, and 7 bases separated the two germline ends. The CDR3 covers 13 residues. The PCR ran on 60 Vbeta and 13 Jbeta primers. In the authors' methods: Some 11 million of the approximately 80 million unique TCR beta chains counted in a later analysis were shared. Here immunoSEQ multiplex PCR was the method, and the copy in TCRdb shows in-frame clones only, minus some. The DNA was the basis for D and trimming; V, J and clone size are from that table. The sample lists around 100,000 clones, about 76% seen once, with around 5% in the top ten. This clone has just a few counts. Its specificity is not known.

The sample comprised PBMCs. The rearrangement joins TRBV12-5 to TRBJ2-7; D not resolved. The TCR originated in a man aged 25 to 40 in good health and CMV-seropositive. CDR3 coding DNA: TGTGCTAGTGGTTTGGCCTCCGGCTACGAGCAGTACTTC. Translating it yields CASGLASGYEQYF.